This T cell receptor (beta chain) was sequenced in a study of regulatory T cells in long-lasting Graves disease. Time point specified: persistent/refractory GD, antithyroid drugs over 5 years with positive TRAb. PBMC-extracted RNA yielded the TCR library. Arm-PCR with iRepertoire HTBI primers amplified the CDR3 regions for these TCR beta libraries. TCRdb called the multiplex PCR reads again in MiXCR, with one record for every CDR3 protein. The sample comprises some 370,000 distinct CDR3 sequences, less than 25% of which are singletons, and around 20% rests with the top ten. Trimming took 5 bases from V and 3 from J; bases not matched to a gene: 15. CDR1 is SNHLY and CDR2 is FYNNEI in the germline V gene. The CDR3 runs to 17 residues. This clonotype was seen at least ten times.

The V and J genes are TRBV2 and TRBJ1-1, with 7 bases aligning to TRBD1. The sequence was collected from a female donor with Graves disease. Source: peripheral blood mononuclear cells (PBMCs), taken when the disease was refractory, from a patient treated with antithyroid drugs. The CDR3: CASSWQGGQSRDTEAFF. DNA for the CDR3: TGTGCCAGCAGTTGGCAGGGGGGACAATCCCGGGACACTGAAGCTTTCTTT. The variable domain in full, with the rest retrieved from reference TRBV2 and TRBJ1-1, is EPEVTQTPSHQVTQMGQEVILRCVPISNHLYFYWYRQILGQKVEFLVSFYNNEISEKSEIFDDQFSVERPDGSNFTLKIRSTKLEDSAMYFCASSWQGGQSRDTEAFFGQGTRLTVV.